The clone carrying this TCR beta chain was observed a handful of times. Its specificity is not known. V dropped 4 bases and J dropped 5 bases, with 17 bases sitting between them. The CDR3 sequence is 15 residues long. The germline gives CDR1 MNHEY, CDR2 SVGAGI. The data were obtained in a study of post-analysis software for immune sequencing data. The library was made from cDNA and included unique molecular identifiers. TCRdb used MiXCR to reprocess the PCR reads, holding one entry per CDR3 protein. The repertoire holds about 620,000 distinct CDR3 sequences, with 40% to 50% as singletons. Overall study findings and caveats: TRBV segments more frequent in patients than in controls numbered several and included TRBV5-6, TRBV5-1 and TRBV20-1.

The sequenced sample was blood. The receptor was isolated from a girl aged 10 to 17 with multiple sclerosis. This chain joins TRBV6-5 and TRBJ1-2; D gene unclear. The CDR3 region is CASSSMKAGYYGYTF. The CDR3 DNA follows: TGTGCCAGCAGTTCTATGAAGGCGGGGTATTATGGCTACACCTTC.